The present TCR beta chain was sequenced within a study of Graves' ophthalmopathy and Graves' hyperthyroidism. PBMCs had their origin in fresh peripheral blood (roughly 10 ml). For repertoire sequencing, the TCR beta CDR3 regions were amplified from RNA transcripts. HTBI-primed first-round RT-PCR preceded second-round multiplex PCR. Using its own MiXCR run on the multiplex PCR reads, TCRdb lists one record per CDR3 protein. The table lists 170,000 or so distinct CDR3 sequences, about 40% of them singletons. The CDR3 has 16 residues. With 0 bases removed from V and 0 bases from J, the gap between germline ends came to 14 bases. Germline values: CDR1 DFQATT, CDR2 SNEGSKA (reference sequence).

Sequenced: peripheral blood. This chain links TRBV20-1 with TRBJ2-5, with D perhaps TRBD1 (5 bases). This clonotype was sampled from a woman between 40 and 55 years old with Graves' ophthalmopathy. The CDR3 protein is CSARDPQGEYQETQYF. CDR3 sequence (DNA): TGCAGTGCTAGAGATCCGCAGGGCGAGTACCAAGAGACCCAGTACTTC.